This T cell receptor beta chain was identified in a study of PD-1 blockade in mismatch repair-deficient tumors. Study-wide results and caveats: Rapid post-treatment expansion, then contraction, generally preceding radiologic response, marked tumor-resident clones.

Mismatch repair deficiency was confirmed in all patients, by PCR or immunohistochemistry. A few pembrolizumab responders had their TCRs sequenced. A remark on this clone: Its antigen is unknown.

Germline values: CDR1 MRHNA, CDR2 SNTAGT. The CDR3 length is 14 residues. V lost 4 bases, J lost 6 bases, and 13 bases lay in between. Clones were read by immunoSEQ multiplex PCR, and TCRdb kept only the in-frame ones, dropping some. This sample has about 68,000 clones, with around four fifths found just once. The TCR was taken from an adult with mismatch repair-deficient cancer. This chain joins TRBV6-4 and TRBJ2-1; D is tentatively TRBD1 or TRBD2 (5 bases each). The sample here was peripheral blood, taken 2 weeks after starting pembrolizumab. CDR3 in DNA: TGTGCCAGCAGTGCCAAAGGGACGGCCAATGAGCAGTTCTTC. It codes for CASSAKGTANEQFF.